The 3 T cell receptor beta chains in this list originate from one sample, sequenced in a study of T cell repertoires in cytomegalovirus infection. TCRdb fed the reads into MiXCR, producing one record per CDR3 protein. The sample records approximately 350,000 distinct CDR3 sequences, roughly 36% being singletons. Their specific antigens are unknown. The sequences come from cultured PBMCs, collected from culture after CMV antigen stimulation. Receptors were obtained from a human donor in good health (CMV status not recorded). Some clones in this sample may be carry-over from other donors' samples.

This clonotype was seen a handful of times. The chain combines TRBV11-2 with TRBJ2-5; 11 bases align to TRBD2. The CDR3 is 14 amino acids. The V gene end was trimmed by 2 bases and the J gene end by 5 bases; junction bases not matched to a gene: 1. Germline assignment: CDR1 SGHAT and CDR2 FQNNGV. In nucleotides, the CDR3 is TGTGCCAGCAGCTTACTAGCGGGAGGCGAGACCCAGTACTTC. It is translated as CASSLLAGGETQYF.

The genes are TRBV7-2 and TRBJ2-1, with 14 bases aligning to TRBD2. After removal of 5 bases from V and 6 bases from J, the junction contained 6 bases not matched to a gene. This CDR3 comprises 16 residues. Per germline, CDR1 SGHTA and CDR2 FQGNSA. The chain's CDR3 is CASSPLGTSGSNEQFF. The CDR3, as DNA: TGTGCCAGCAGCCCCCTAGGGACTAGCGGGAGCAATGAGCAGTTCTTC.

This clonotype occurred many times. J is TRBJ2-1 and V is TRBV7-2; 8 bases match TRBD2. The CDR3 covers 17 residues. Germline CDR1 is SGHTA and CDR2 is FQGNSA. Germline trimming cut 5 bases from V and 6 bases from J; bases unmatched to any gene: 15. CDR3 coding DNA: TGTGCCAGCAGCCACGTGAGGAGCGGGAGAGGGGTCAATGAGCAGTTCTTC. Protein product: CASSHVRSGRGVNEQFF.